The rows below give T cell receptor beta chains drawn from one sample of a study of a mutant IDH1 vaccine in newly diagnosed glioma. Repertoires were generated with immunoSEQ multiplex PCR, while TCRdb's copy carries only in-frame clones and drops some. The sample holds roughly 68,000 clones; approximately 85% are singletons and the top ten take roughly 8%. The sequenced sample was PBMCs, obtained from a glioma patient treated with radiotherapy, temozolomide or both. These receptors were taken from a man between 50 and 59 years old with glioma. Both conserved end residues are part of each CDR3. The D gene is left open where the match is weak. Only some rows state a clone size, as once, few, many or a class for expanded clones.

>TRBJ2-7|NA|TRBV6-1|NA
TGTGCCAGCGGGGTGCGGTTCGGGGGTTACGAGCAGTACTTC
CASGVRFGGYEQYF
>TRBJ2-7|NA|TRBV27|NA
TGTGCCAGCAGTCCCCCGGGACCGGGGTTCAACGAGCAGTACTTC
CASSPPGPGFNEQYF
>TRBJ1-1|NA|TRBV7-2|NA
TGTGCCAGCAGCTCACACGGAGGGCTGAACACTGAAGCTTTCTTT
CASSSHGGLNTEAFF
>TRBJ2-3|TRBD2|TRBV11-3|NA
TGTGCCAGCAGCTTTCGCGGGGGAGAGGGGACGCAGTATTTT
CASSFRGGEGTQYF
>TRBJ2-2|TRBD1|TRBV5-1|NA
TGCGCCAGAAGGACAGGGTTCAAATCCGGGGAGCTGTTTTTT
CARRTGFKSGELFF
>TRBJ2-7|NA|TRBV7-2|NA
TGTGCCAGCAGCTTCGGGCTCGAGCAGTACTTC
CASSFGLEQYF
>TRBJ1-1|NA|TRBV7-9|NA
TGTGCCAGCAGTTCGGAAAAGAACACTGAAGCTTTCTTT
CASSSEKNTEAFF
>TRBJ2-1|TRBD1|TRBV5-5|few
TGTGCCAGCAGCCTTGACAGGGGGTACTATGAGCAGTTCTTC
CASSLDRGYYEQFF
>TRBJ1-1|NA|TRBV13|once
TGTGCCAGCAGCCCTGGGGGGAGTGAAGCTTTCTTT
CASSPGGSEAFF
>TRBJ2-2|TRBD1|TRBV30|few
TGTGCCTGGAGACGACAGGGGGCGAGATCCAACACCGGGGAGCTGTTTTTT
CAWRRQGARSNTGELFF
>TRBJ1-1|NA|TRBV4-2|once
TGTGCCAGCAGCCGAGAGAGACAGGCCCCTGAAGCTTTCTTT
CASSRERQAPEAFF
>TRBJ2-1|NA|TRBV27|NA
TGTGCCAGCGGTAGAAGCGGGACAGCAAACAATGAGCAGTTCTTC
CASGRSGTANNEQFF
>TRBJ1-1|NA|TRBV9|few
TGTGCCAGCAGCTCCTATGGGACGGAGAACACTGAAGCTTTCTTT
CASSSYGTENTEAFF
>TRBJ1-3|NA|TRBV5-4|NA
TGTGCCAGCAGCTTGGCCGGGGGTGGGGGACTCTCTGGAAACACCATATATTTT
CASSLAGGGGLSGNTIYF
>TRBJ1-1|NA|TRBV19|NA
TGTGCCAGTAGTCCACGACAGCCTCTAATGAACACTGAAGCTTTCTTT
CASSPRQPLMNTEAFF
>TRBJ1-4|TRBD1|TRBV6-4|NA
TGTGCCAGCAGTGGCAAGGGACAGGGGACAAATGAAAAACTGTTTTTT
CASSGKGQGTNEKLFF
>TRBJ2-7|NA|TRBV19|NA
TGTGCCAGTAGTGCGGGGACTTCGAATACCTACGAGCAGTACTTC
CASSAGTSNTYEQYF
>TRBJ1-4|NA|TRBV6-5|once
TGTGCCAGCAGTCCCACTATAAATGAAAAACTGTTTTTT
CASSPTINEKLFF
>TRBJ1-2|NA|TRBV6-1|NA
TGTGCCAGCAGTGAACATACGGGTCGGGGCTACACCTTC
CASSEHTGRGYTF
>TRBJ2-1|NA|TRBV14|NA
TGTGCCAGCAGCCAATTGTACACGGGGGCCTACAATGAGCAGTTCTTC
CASSQLYTGAYNEQFF
>TRBJ1-3|NA|TRBV30|NA
TGTGCCTGGACTGCCTCTGGAAACACCATATATTTT
CAWTASGNTIYF
>TRBJ2-1|TRBD2|TRBV30|NA
TGTGCCTGGAGTCCCTCCCAATGGAGCGGGGGTCTTCACAATGAGCAGTTCTTC
CAWSPSQWSGGLHNEQFF
>TRBJ1-1|NA|TRBV29-1|NA
TGCGCCTTCGAGTCACTGAACACTGAAGCTTTCTTT
CAFESLNTEAFF
>TRBJ1-4|NA|TRBV4-2|NA
TGTGCCAGCAGCCAAGTAACAGATAATGAAAAACTGTTTTTT
CASSQVTDNEKLFF
>TRBJ1-1|TRBD1|TRBV6-5|NA
TGTGCCAGCAAAGCAGGGGGGTGGGGGGAAGCTTTCTTT
CASKAGGWGEAFF
>TRBJ2-1|NA|TRBV25-1|NA
TGTGCCAGCAGTGAATCGGAGGGAAGGAATGAGCAGTTCTTC
CASSESEGRNEQFF
>TRBJ2-2|NA|TRBV7-9|few
TGTGCCAGCAGCCCTAAGGGCACCGGGGAGCTGTTTTTT
CASSPKGTGELFF
>TRBJ1-1|TRBD1|TRBV19|few
TGTGCCAGTAGTATAGAGGGAAACAGGGGATGGATGAACACTGAAGCTTTCTTT
CASSIEGNRGWMNTEAFF
>TRBJ1-2|NA|TRBV2|few
TGTGCCAGCAGTGACGGGGGACTGGACACCTTC
CASSDGGLDTF
>TRBJ1-1|NA|TRBV25-1|NA
TGTGCCAGCAGTGGACGGAACACTGAAGCTTTCTTT
CASSGRNTEAFF
>TRBJ2-3|NA|TRBV29-1|NA
TGCAGCGTTGGCACTATCACAGATACGCAGTATTTT
CSVGTITDTQYF
>TRBJ2-7|TRBD1|TRBV4-1|NA
TGCGCCAGCAGCCCGCAGGGACAGGGCTACGAGCAGTACTTC
CASSPQGQGYEQYF
>TRBJ2-1|NA|TRBV20-1|once
TGCAGTGCTTTACAGGGAAAGGAGCAGTTCTTC
CSALQGKEQFF
>TRBJ2-7|TRBD2|TRBV5-1|once
TGCGCCAGCAGCCCCTATAGCGGGGGGAACACCTACGAGCAGTACTTC
CASSPYSGGNTYEQYF
>TRBJ2-6|NA|TRBV6-5|once
TGTGCCAGCAGTTACGACGCTGGGGCCAACGTCCTGACTTTC
CASSYDAGANVLTF
>TRBJ1-2|NA|TRBV7-9|NA
TGTGCCAGCAGCTTAAAGATTAGTTCTGGCTACACCTTC
CASSLKISSGYTF
>TRBJ2-2|NA|TRBV7-9|NA
TGTGCCAGCAGCTTATGGGGAAACACCGGGGAGCTGTTTTTT
CASSLWGNTGELFF
>TRBJ2-7|TRBD2|TRBV11-1|NA
TGTGCCAGCAGCCAAGGACTAGCGGGGGGTCTCGAGCAGTACTTC
CASSQGLAGGLEQYF
>TRBJ1-6|NA|TRBV10-3|NA
TGTGCCATCAGTGAGTCACAATCTTCACCCCTCCACTTT
CAISESQSSPLHF
>TRBJ2-7|NA|TRBV9|once
TGTGCCAGCAGCGTAGCTCCTAGCCAAATATCTCAAAAGGACGAGCAGTACTTC
CASSVAPSQISQKDEQYF
>TRBJ1-1|NA|TRBV6-5|NA
TGTGCCAGCAGTTACGCATACCCCCTCGGCACTGAAGCTTTCTTT
CASSYAYPLGTEAFF
>TRBJ1-5|NA|TRBV5-1|NA
TGCGCCAGCCTTTGGGGGAGAGGGGAGCAGCCCCAGCATTTT
CASLWGRGEQPQHF
>TRBJ2-2|NA|TRBV18|NA
TGTGCCAGCTCACATCCCGACGGCACCGGGGAGCTGTTTTTT
CASSHPDGTGELFF